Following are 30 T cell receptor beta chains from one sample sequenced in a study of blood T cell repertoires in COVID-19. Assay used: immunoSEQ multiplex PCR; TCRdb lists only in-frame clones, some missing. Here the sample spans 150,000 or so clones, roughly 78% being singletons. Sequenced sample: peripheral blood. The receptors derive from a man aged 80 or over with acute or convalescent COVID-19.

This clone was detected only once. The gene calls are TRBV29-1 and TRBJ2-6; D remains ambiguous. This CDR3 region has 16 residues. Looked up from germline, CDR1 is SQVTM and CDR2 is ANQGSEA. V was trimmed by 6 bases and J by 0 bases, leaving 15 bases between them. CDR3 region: CSVPGSPSSGANVLTF. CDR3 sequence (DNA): TGCAGCGTCCCAGGTTCTCCGAGCTCTGGGGCCAACGTCCTGACTTTC.

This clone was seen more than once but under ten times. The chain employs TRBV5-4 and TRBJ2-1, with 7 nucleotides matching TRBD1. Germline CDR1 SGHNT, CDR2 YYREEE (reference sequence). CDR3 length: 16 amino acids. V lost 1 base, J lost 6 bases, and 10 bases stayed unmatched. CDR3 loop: CASSLPGGRQGNEQFF. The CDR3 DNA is TGTGCCAGCAGCTTGCCCGGTGGTAGACAGGGCAATGAGCAGTTCTTC.

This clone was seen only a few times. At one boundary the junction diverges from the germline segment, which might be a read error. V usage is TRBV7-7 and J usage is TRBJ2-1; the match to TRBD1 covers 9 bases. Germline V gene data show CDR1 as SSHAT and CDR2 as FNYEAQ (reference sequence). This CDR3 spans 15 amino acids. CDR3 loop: CASSPTGTGMDEQFF. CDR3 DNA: TGTGCTAGCAGCCCCACCGGGACAGGGATGGATGAGCAGTTCTTC.

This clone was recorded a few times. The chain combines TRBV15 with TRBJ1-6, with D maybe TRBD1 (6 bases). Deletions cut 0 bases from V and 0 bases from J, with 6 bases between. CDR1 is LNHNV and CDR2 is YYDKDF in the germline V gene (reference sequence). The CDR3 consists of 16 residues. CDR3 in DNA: TGTGCCACCAGCAGAGAACAGGGCTCCTATAATTCACCCCTCCACTTT. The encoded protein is CATSREQGSYNSPLHF.

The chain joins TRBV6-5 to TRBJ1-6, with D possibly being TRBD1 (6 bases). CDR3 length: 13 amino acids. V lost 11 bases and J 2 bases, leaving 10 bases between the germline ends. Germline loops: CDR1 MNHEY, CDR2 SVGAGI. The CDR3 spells CASRGPYNSPLHF. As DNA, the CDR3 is TGTGCCTCCAGGGGACCCTATAATTCACCCCTCCACTTT.

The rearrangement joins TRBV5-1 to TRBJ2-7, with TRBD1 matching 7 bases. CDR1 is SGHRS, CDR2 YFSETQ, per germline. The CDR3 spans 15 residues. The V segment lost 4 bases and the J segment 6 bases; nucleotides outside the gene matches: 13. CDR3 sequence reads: CASSGGQPSWGEQYF. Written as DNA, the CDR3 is TGCGCCAGCAGCGGGGGACAGCCGAGTTGGGGCGAGCAGTACTTC.

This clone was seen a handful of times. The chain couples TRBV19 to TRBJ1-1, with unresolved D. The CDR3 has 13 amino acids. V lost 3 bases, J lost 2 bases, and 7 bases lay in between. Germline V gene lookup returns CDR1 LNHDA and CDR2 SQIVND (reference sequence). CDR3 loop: CASSMGRNTEAFF. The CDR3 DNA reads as TGTGCCAGTAGTATGGGCAGAAACACTGAAGCTTTCTTT. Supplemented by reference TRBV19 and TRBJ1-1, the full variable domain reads DGGITQSPKYLFRKEGQNVTLSCEQNLNHDAMYWYRQDPGQGLRLIYYSQIVNDFQKGDIAEGYSVSREKKESFPLTVTSAQKNPTAFYLCASSMGRNTEAFFGQGTRLTVV.

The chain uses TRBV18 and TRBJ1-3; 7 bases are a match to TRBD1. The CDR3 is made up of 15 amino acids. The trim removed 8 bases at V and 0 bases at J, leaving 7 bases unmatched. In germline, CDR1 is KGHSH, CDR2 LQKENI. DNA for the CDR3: TGTGCCAGCCAATCGGGACAGTTCTCTGGAAACACCATATATTTT. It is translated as CASQSGQFSGNTIYF.

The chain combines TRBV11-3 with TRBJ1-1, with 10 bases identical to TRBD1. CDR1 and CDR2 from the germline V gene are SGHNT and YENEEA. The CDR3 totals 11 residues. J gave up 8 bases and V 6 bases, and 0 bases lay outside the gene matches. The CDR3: CASRDRGEAFF. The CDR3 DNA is TGTGCCAGCAGGGACAGGGGGGAAGCTTTCTTT.

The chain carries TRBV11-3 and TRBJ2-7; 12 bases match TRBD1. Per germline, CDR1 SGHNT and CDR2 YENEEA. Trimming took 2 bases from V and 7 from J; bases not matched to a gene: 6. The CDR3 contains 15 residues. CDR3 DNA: TGTGCCAGCAGCTTACCGGGACAGGGGGCGGAAGAGCAGTACTTC. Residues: CASSLPGQGAEEQYF.

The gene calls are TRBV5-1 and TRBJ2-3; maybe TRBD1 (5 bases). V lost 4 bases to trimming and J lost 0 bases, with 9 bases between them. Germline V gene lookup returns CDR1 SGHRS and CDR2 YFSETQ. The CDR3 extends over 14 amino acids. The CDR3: CASSPQGSTDTQYF. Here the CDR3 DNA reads TGCGCCAGCAGCCCCCAGGGTAGCACAGATACGCAGTATTTT.

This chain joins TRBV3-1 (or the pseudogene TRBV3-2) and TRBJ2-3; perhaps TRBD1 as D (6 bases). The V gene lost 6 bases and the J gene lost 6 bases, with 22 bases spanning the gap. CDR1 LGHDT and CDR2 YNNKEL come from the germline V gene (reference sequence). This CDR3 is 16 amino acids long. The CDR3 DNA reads TGTGCCAGCAGGCAACGGGACACGGAGCCATCCGATACGCAGTATTTT. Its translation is CASRQRDTEPSDTQYF.

The CDR3 DNA follows: TGCGCCAGCAGCTTCCCGACAGGGGGCGCGAACACTGAAGCTTTCTTT. It encodes CASSFPTGGANTEAFF. The chain employs TRBV5-1 and TRBJ1-1; the match to TRBD1 covers 10 bases. Germline loops: CDR1 SGHRS, CDR2 YFSETQ. The V gene end was trimmed by 2 bases and the J gene end by 1 base; junction bases not matched to a gene: 5. There are 16 residues in the CDR3.

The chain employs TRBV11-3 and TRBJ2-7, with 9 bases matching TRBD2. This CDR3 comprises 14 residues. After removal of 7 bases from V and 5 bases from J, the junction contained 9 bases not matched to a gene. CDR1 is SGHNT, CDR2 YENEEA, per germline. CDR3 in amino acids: CASMATRGGHEQYF. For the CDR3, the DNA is TGTGCCAGCATGGCCACGCGGGGGGGCCACGAGCAGTACTTC.

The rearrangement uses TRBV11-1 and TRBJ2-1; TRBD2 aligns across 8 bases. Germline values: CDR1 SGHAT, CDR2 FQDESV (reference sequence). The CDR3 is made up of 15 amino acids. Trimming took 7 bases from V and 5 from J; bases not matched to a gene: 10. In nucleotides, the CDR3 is TGTGCCAGCAACAGGCGGGGACTAGGAAACAATGAGCAGTTCTTC. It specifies CASNRRGLGNNEQFF.

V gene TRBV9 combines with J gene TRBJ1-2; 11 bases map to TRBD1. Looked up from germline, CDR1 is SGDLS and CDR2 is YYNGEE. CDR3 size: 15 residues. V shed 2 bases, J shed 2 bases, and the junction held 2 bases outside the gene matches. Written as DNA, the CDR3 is TGTGCCAGCAGCGTGGGGACAGGGGGAAACTATGGCTACACCTTC. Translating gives CASSVGTGGNYGYTF. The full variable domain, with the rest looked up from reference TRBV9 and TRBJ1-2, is DSGVTQTPKHLITATGQRVTLRCSPRSGDLSVYWYQQSLDQGLQFLIQYYNGEERAKGNILERFSAQQFPDLHSELNLSSLELGDSALYFCASSVGTGGNYGYTFGSGTRLTVV.

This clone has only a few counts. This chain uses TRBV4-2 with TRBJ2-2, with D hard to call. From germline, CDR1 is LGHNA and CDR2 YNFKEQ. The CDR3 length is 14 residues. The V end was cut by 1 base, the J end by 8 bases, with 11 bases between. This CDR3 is CASSQVALMGELFF. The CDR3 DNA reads TGTGCCAGCAGCCAAGTAGCCCTAATGGGGGAGCTGTTTTTT.

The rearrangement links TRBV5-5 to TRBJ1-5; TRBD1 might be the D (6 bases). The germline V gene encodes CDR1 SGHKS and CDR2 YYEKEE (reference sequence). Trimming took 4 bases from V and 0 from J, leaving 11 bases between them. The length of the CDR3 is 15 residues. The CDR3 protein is CASSEQGYSNQPQHF. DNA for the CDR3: TGTGCCAGCAGCGAACAGGGATATAGCAATCAGCCCCAGCATTTT.

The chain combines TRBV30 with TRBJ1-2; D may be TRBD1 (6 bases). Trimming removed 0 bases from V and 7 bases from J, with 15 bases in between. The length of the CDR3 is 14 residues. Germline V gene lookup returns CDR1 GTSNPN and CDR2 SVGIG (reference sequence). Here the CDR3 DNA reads TGTGCCTGGAGTGTACGAAGGGGGGGCGGTGGCTACACCTTC. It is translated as CAWSVRRGGGGYTF.

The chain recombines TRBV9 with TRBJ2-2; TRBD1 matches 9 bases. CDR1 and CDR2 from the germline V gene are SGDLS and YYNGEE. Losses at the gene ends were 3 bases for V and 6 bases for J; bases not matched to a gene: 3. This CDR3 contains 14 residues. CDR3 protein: CASSGTGEAGELFF. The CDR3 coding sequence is TGTGCCAGCAGCGGGACAGGGGAGGCCGGGGAGCTGTTTTTT.

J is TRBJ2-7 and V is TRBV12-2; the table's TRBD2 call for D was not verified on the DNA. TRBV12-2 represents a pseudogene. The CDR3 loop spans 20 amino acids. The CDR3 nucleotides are TGTGCAAGTCGCCCCCAAATTATACGTACGTGGACGGGGGTTTCCTACGAGCAGTACTTC. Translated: CASRPQIIRTWTGVSYEQYF.

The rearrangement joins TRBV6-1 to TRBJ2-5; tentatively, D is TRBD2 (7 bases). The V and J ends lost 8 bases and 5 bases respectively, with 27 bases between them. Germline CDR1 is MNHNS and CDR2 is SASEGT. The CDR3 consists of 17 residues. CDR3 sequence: CASCAGHKGGAGETQYF. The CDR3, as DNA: TGTGCCAGCTGTGCGGGGCACAAGGGGGGGGCCGGGGAGACCCAGTACTTC.

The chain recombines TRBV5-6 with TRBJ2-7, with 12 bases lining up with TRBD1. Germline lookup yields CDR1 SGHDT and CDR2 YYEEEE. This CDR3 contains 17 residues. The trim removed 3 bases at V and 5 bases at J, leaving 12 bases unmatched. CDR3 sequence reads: CASSSTMRGQGAHEQYV. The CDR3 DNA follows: TGTGCCAGCAGCTCTACCATGAGGGGACAGGGGGCTCACGAGCAGTACGTC.

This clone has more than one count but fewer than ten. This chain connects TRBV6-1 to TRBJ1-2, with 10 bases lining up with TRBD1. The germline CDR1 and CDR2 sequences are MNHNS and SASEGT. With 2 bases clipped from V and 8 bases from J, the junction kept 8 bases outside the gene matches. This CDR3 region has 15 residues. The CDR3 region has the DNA TGTGCCAGCAGTGAACCCGGACAGGGGGGTTGGGGCTACACCTTC. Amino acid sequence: CASSEPGQGGWGYTF.

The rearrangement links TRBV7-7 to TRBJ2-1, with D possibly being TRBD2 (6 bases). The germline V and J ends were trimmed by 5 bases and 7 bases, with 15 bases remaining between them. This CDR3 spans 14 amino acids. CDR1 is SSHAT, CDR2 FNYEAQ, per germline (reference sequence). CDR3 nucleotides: TGTGCCAGCAGCCCAGGGTCTGGAGGGAATGAGCAGTTCTTC. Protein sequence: CASSPGSGGNEQFF.

CDR3 sequence (DNA): TGTGCCAGCAGTTACGCAGGGTCGTTATACGAGCAGTACTTC. Amino acid sequence: CASSYAGSLYEQYF. V and J are TRBV6-2 or TRBV6-3 and TRBJ2-7; TRBD1 is a possible D gene (5 bases). V lost 2 bases, J lost 4 bases, and 12 bases lay in between. CDR1 is MNHEY and CDR2 is SVGEGT in the germline V gene. The CDR3 has 14 amino acids.

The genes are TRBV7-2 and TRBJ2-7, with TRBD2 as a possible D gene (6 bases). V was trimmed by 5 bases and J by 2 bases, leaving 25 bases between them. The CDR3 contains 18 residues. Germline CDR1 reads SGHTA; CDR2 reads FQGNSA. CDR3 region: CASSRPAHGGGLTYEQYF. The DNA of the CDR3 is TGTGCCAGCAGCCGGCCCGCCCATGGGGGAGGCTTAACCTACGAGCAGTACTTC. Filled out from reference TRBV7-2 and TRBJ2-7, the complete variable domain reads GAGVSQSPSNKVTEKGKDVELRCDPISGHTALYWYRQSLGQGLEFLIYFQGNSAPDKSGLPSDRFSAERTGGSVSTLTIQRTQQEDSAVYLCASSRPAHGGGLTYEQYFGPGTRLTVT.

CDR3 loop: CASSKSRGPGDEQFF. The CDR3 DNA is TGTGCCAGCAGCAAATCTAGAGGACCGGGGGATGAGCAGTTCTTC. The V gene is TRBV21-1, the J gene TRBJ2-1; TRBD2, the table's D call, was not compared with the DNA. TRBV21-1 is reported as a pseudogene. This CDR3 has 15 amino acids.

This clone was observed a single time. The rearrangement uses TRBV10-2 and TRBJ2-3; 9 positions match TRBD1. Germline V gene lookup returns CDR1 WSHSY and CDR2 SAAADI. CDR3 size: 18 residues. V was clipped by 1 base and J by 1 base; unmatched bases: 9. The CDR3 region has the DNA TGCGCCAGCAGTGAGTTTCCACAGGGGGCCCCTCGCACAGATACGCAGTATTTT. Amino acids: CASSEFPQGAPRTDTQYF.

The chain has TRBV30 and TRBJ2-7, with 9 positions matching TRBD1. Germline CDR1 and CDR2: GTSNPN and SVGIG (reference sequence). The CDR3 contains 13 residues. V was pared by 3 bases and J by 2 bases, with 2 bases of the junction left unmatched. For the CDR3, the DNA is TGTGCCTGGAGACGGACAGGGGCCTACGAGCAGTACTTC. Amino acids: CAWRRTGAYEQYF.